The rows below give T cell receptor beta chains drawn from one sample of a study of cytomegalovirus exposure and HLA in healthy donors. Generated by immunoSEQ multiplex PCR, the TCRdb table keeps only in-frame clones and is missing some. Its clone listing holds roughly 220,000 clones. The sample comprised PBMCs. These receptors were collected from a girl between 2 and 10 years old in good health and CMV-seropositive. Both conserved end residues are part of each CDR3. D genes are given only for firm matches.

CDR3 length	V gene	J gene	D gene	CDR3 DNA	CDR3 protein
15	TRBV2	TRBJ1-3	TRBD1	TGTGCCAGCAGTGTGACAGGGGTCTCTGGAAACACCATATATTTT	CASSVTGVSGNTIYF
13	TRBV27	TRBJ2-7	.	TGTGCCAGCAGTTTATCTGGGGAGCTTACGCGGTACTTC	CASSLSGELTRYF
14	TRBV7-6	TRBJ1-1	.	TGTGCCAGCAGCTCCCTGGTCGTCGGGGGAGAAGCTTTCTTT	CASSSLVVGGEAFF
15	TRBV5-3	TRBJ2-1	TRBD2	TGTGCCAGAAGCCCGACTAGCGGGAGGACGGGTGAGCAGTTCTTC	CARSPTSGRTGEQFF
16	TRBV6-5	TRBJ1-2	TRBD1	TGTGCCAGCAGTTACAGGACAGGGGCGGCTAACTATGGCTACACCTTC	CASSYRTGAANYGYTF
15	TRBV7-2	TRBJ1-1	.	TGTGCCAGCAGCTTAGATCCGGGGATGAACACTGAAGCTTTCTTT	CASSLDPGMNTEAFF
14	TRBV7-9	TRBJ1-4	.	TGTGCCAGCAGGGCTGACAGTAGTAATGAAAAACTGTTTTTT	CASRADSSNEKLFF
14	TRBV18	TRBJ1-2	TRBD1	TGTGCCAGCTCAACAGAATGGGACAGTTATGGCTACACCTTC	CASSTEWDSYGYTF
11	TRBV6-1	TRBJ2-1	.	TGTGCCAGCAGGGGGCGAAATGAGCAGTTCTTC	CASRGRNEQFF
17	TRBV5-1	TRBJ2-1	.	TGCGCCAGCAGCTTGGGGCCGGAGGTCCCCCCCTCATCTGAGCAGTTCTTC	CASSLGPEVPPSSEQFF
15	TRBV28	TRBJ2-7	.	TGTGCCAGCACTACCCCAGGGTTCCCCTCCTACGAGCAGTACTTC	CASTTPGFPSYEQYF
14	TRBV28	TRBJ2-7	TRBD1	TGTGCCAGCAGTTCCGGGACAGGTTTCTACGAGCAGTACTTC	CASSSGTGFYEQYF
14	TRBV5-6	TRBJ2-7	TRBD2	TGTGCCAGCAGCTCAAGACTAGCGGGAGACGAGCAGTACTTC	CASSSRLAGDEQYF
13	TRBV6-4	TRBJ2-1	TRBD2	TGTGCCAGCAGTAGCGGGGTATACAATGAGCAGTTCTTC	CASSSGVYNEQFF
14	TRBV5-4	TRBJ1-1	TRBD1	TGTGCCAGCAGCTCCCAGGGGGCTTCTGCAGAAGCTTTCTTT	CASSSQGASAEAFF
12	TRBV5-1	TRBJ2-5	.	TGCGCCAGCAGCTTGGGGCTCGGGGAGCAGTACTTC	CASSLGLGEQYF
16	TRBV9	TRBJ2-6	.	TGTGCCAGCAGCGCAAGGCACAGCTCTGGGGCCAACGTCCTGACTTTC	CASSARHSSGANVLTF
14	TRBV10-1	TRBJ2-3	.	TGCGCCAGCAGTGACCCTGGCGGTGGGGATACGCAGTATTTT	CASSDPGGGDTQYF
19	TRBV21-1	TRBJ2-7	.	TGTGCCAGCAGCAAAGAGTCACAGGGGTGGACTAGCGGGAGTCACGAGCAGTACTTC	CASSKESQGWTSGSHEQYF
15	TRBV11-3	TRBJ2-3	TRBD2	TGTGCCAGCAGCTCTGGGACTAGCGGGACAGATACGCAGTATTTT	CASSSGTSGTDTQYF
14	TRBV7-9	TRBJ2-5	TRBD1	TGTGCCAGCAGCCGGACAGGGGGAATGGAGACCCAGTACTTC	CASSRTGGMETQYF
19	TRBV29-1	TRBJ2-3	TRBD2	TGCAGCGTTGAACCTCTGGGACTAGCGGGACCGAAAAGCACAGATACGCAGTATTTT	CSVEPLGLAGPKSTDTQYF
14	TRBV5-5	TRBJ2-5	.	TGTGCCAGCAAGGGTCCGCGGGGTGAAGAGACCCAGTACTTC	CASKGPRGEETQYF
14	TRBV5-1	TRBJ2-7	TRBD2	TGCGCCAGCAGCGGGGGGGGAAGCTCCTACGAGCAGTACTTC	CASSGGGSSYEQYF
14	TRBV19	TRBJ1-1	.	TGTGCCAGCCGACCGACAGTAATGAACACTGAAGCTTTCTTT	CASRPTVMNTEAFF
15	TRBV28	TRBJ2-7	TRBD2	TGTGCCAGCAGTCACGGGACTAGGAGCTCCTACGAGCAGTACTTC	CASSHGTRSSYEQYF
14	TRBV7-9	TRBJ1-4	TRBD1	TGTGCCAGCAGCTTGGGACAGGCCAATGAAAAACTGTTTTTT	CASSLGQANEKLFF
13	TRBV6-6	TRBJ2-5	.	TGTGCCAGCAGTTACTCTTACGGGGAGACCCAGTACTTC	CASSYSYGETQYF
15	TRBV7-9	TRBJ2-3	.	TGTGCCAGCAGCTTGGACAGCGCCAGCACAGATACGCAGTATTTT	CASSLDSASTDTQYF
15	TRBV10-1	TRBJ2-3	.	TGCGCCAGCAGTGACGACTCTAGCGCCCGAGATACGCAGTATTTT	CASSDDSSARDTQYF
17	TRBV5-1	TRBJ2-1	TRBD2	TGCGCCAGCAGCCTGAGTGCGATATGGCGGGAGAACAATGAGCAGTTCTTC	CASSLSAIWRENNEQFF
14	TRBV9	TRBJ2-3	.	TGTGCCAGCAGCGTAGTGTCCGGTTCAGATACGCAGTATTTT	CASSVVSGSDTQYF
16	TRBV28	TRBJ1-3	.	TGTGCCAGCAGTTTGAGCGGAACTCTCTCTGGAAACACCATATATTTT	CASSLSGTLSGNTIYF
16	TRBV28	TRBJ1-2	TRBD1	TGTGCCAGCAGTTTAGCCCCGGGACAGGGGGCTGGTGGCTACACCTTC	CASSLAPGQGAGGYTF
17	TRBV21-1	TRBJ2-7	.	TGTGCCAGCAGCACCGAAAGGTCTAGCGAGAACTCCTACGAGCAGTACTTC	CASSTERSSENSYEQYF
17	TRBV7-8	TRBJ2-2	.	TGTGCCAGCAGCTTAGTGGTTGGGCAGGGGAATGTCGGGGAGCTGTTTTTT	CASSLVVGQGNVGELFF
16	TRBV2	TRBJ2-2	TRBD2	TGTGCCAGCAGCAGACTAGCGGGTACGGGGACCGGGGAGCTGTTTTTT	CASSRLAGTGTGELFF